Each of the 32 T cell receptor beta chains below was sequenced from the same sample in a study of blood T cell repertoires in COVID-19. TCRdb's table, derived via immunoSEQ multiplex PCR, lists solely in-frame clones and lacks some. The data show fewer than 250,000 clones, with roughly nine tenths seen just once and approximately 1% held by the top ten. The sequenced material came from peripheral blood. These receptors all come from a man younger than 45 with acute or convalescent COVID-19.

The chain is built from TRBV28 and TRBJ1-4; 9 bases are shared with TRBD1. CDR1 is MDHEN, CDR2 SYDVKM, per germline. The junction had 4 bases not matched to a gene; V was cut back by 0 bases and J by 11 bases. The CDR3 sequence is 14 residues long. The CDR3, as DNA: TGTGCCAGCAGTTTATGGACAGGGGGTGGGAAACTGTTTTTT. This sequence encodes CASSLWTGGGKLFF.

The chain employs TRBV6-5 and TRBJ1-1; D is possibly TRBD1 (6 bases). The V gene lost 7 bases and the J gene lost 4 bases, with 16 bases spanning the gap. There are 14 residues in the CDR3. Germline lookup yields CDR1 MNHEY and CDR2 SVGAGI. The DNA for the CDR3 is TGTGCCAGCACCAAGTCCACAGGGTTCACTGAAGCTTTCTTT. It encodes CASTKSTGFTEAFF.

This clone was counted between two and nine times. V usage is TRBV30 and J usage is TRBJ1-2; D uncertain. This CDR3 is 13 amino acids long. The germline gives CDR1 GTSNPN, CDR2 SVGIG (reference sequence). The V end lost 1 base, the J end lost 4 bases, and 10 bases lay between the germline ends. The CDR3 protein is CAWSEPYFYGYTF. The DNA of the CDR3 is TGTGCCTGGAGTGAACCATACTTCTATGGCTACACCTTC.

The CDR3 reads CASSEARAIDTGELFF. The CDR3 bases are TGTGCCAGCAGTGAAGCGAGGGCCATCGACACCGGGGAGCTGTTTTTT. V usage is TRBV2 and J usage is TRBJ2-2; TRBD2 might be the D (5 bases). This CDR3 is built from 16 residues. V dropped 0 bases and J dropped 3 bases, with 11 bases sitting between them. Germline values: CDR1 SNHLY, CDR2 FYNNEI.

This rearrangement joins TRBV4-1 to TRBJ1-1; no definite D call. Germline CDR1 and CDR2: MGHRA and YSYEKL. This CDR3 has 13 residues. With 3 bases removed from V and 5 bases from J, the gap between germline ends came to 10 bases. The CDR3 loop is CASSHEGKTEAFF. CDR3 DNA sequence: TGCGCCAGCAGCCATGAGGGAAAAACTGAAGCTTTCTTT.

This clone was found once. This chain joins TRBV18 and TRBJ1-2; 7 nucleotides agree with TRBD1. The germline V gene encodes CDR1 KGHSH and CDR2 LQKENI. CDR3 length equals 12 residues. The junction had 2 bases not matched to a gene; V was cut back by 5 bases and J by 5 bases. CDR3: CASSNRGYGYTF. The DNA of the CDR3 is TGTGCCAGCTCAAACAGGGGTTATGGCTACACCTTC.

DNA for the CDR3: TGTGCCAGCAGCCTAAGACAGACCACCGGGGAGCTGTTTTTT. Its protein product is CASSLRQTTGELFF. V gene TRBV7-2 combines with J gene TRBJ2-2, with D possibly TRBD1 on 5 matching bases. V lost 5 bases and J lost 4, with 11 bases in between. The CDR3 totals 14 residues. Germline V gives CDR1 SGHTA, CDR2 FQGNSA.

The rearrangement uses TRBV24-1 and TRBJ1-2; D gene ambiguous. V was cut by 8 bases and J by 3 bases, with 15 bases left in between. Germline V CDR1 and CDR2: KGHDR, SFDVKD. This CDR3 comprises 14 residues. CDR3 DNA: TGTGCCACCACCGGAACCGACAACTACTATGGCTACACCTTC. Amino acids: CATTGTDNYYGYTF.

This rearrangement joins TRBV3-1 (or the pseudogene TRBV3-2) to TRBJ2-4; D not resolved. Germline CDR1 is LGHDT and CDR2 is YNNKEL (reference sequence). The CDR3 is made up of 12 amino acids. Trimming shortened V by 2 bases and J by 8 bases, and 7 bases separated the two germline ends. The CDR3 region has the DNA TGTGCCAGCAGCCAAAATAATTACATTCAGTACTTC. Protein product: CASSQNNYIQYF.

The rearrangement joins TRBV10-3 to TRBJ1-2; no clear D. Germline CDR1 reads ENHRY; CDR2 reads SYGVKD. V lost 3 bases, J lost 4 bases, and 9 bases lay in between. The CDR3 extends over 13 amino acids. CDR3 in DNA: TGTGCCATCAGTGATGTTTCCCTCTATGGCTACACCTTC. This translates into CAISDVSLYGYTF.

CDR3 nucleotide sequence: TGTGCCAGCAGGGACAGGGATCGATCACCCCTCCACTTT. Encoded protein: CASRDRDRSPLHF. J is TRBJ1-6 and V is TRBV6-5; TRBD1 aligns across 8 bases. V was pared by 6 bases and J by 10 bases, with 5 bases of the junction left unmatched. Germline lookup yields CDR1 MNHEY and CDR2 SVGAGI. CDR3 length: 13 residues.

The genes are TRBV12-5 and TRBJ1-5; no firm D call. The V end was cut by 7 bases, the J end by 2 bases, with 15 bases between. Germline loops: CDR1 LGHNT, CDR2 FRNRAP. The CDR3 consists of 15 residues. The CDR3 loop is CASAPAGKGNQPQHF. The CDR3 DNA is TGTGCTAGTGCCCCAGCGGGGAAGGGCAATCAGCCCCAGCATTTT.

The chain links TRBV18 to TRBJ1-4; D unclear. V was pared by 1 base and J by 5 bases, with 5 bases between. The germline gives CDR1 KGHSH, CDR2 LQKENI. The CDR3 consists of 13 residues. The CDR3 loop is CASSPRGNEKLFF. CDR3 DNA sequence: TGTGCCAGCTCACCACGAGGGAATGAAAAACTGTTTTTT.

This chain connects TRBV28 to TRBJ2-6; unclear D gene. Trimming took off 8 bases at V and 11 bases at J, with 4 bases between the two ends. Germline V gene sequence: CDR1 MDHEN, CDR2 SYDVKM. This CDR3 is 9 amino acids long. CDR3 coding DNA: TGTGCCAGCCCCTACGTCCTGACTTTC. Its protein is CASPYVLTF.

This clone was seen just once. The chain carries TRBV11-2 and TRBJ2-7; D is unresolved. This CDR3 is 11 amino acids long. CDR1 and CDR2 from the germline V gene are SGHAT and FQNNGV. Between the trimmed V and J ends, which lost 5 bases and 2 bases, there was a span of 4 bases. Here the CDR3 reads CASSPAYEQYF. The CDR3 region has the DNA TGTGCCAGCAGCCCCGCCTACGAGCAGTACTTC.

V is TRBV19 and J is TRBJ1-3; 7 bases line up with TRBD1. Germline CDR1 LNHDA, CDR2 SQIVND (reference sequence). With V trimmed by 3 bases and J by 0 bases, 5 bases remained unmatched. There are 16 residues in the CDR3. The CDR3 sequence is CASSMAGGASGNTIYF. CDR3 sequence (DNA): TGTGCCAGTAGTATGGCAGGGGGAGCCTCTGGAAACACCATATATTTT.

This clone was detected only once. V gene TRBV27 combines with J gene TRBJ2-7; D uncertain. Germline V CDR1 and CDR2: MNHEY, SMNVEV (reference sequence). The CDR3 is 13 residues long. V was pared by 2 bases and J by 1 base, with 6 bases between. CDR3 sequence (DNA): TGTGCCAGCAGTTTAATCCCGTCCTACGAGCAGTACTTC. It specifies CASSLIPSYEQYF.

The chain couples TRBV6-5 to TRBJ1-4; D call uncertain. Germline CDR1 reads MNHEY; CDR2 reads SVGAGI. CDR3 size: 11 residues. V was trimmed by 6 bases and J by 8 bases, leaving 7 bases between them. CDR3 in amino acids: CASRGGEKLFF. CDR3 DNA sequence: TGTGCCAGCAGGGGAGGAGAAAAACTGTTTTTT.

V and J are TRBV2 and TRBJ1-1, with TRBD1 as a possible D gene (5 bases). The length of the CDR3 is 15 residues. V was cut by 8 bases and J by 3 bases, with 19 bases left in between. Germline V gene data show CDR1 as SNHLY and CDR2 as FYNNEI. The CDR3 coding sequence is TGTGCCAGCCACCCGGAGGGGAGGAAGCACACTGAAGCTTTCTTT. Its protein product is CASHPEGRKHTEAFF.

The V call is TRBV14, the J call TRBJ2-3; the match to TRBD2 covers 7 bases. The germline gives CDR1 SGHDN, CDR2 FVKESK. Trimming took 0 bases from V and 4 from J; bases not matched to a gene: 10. The length of the CDR3 is 17 residues. The CDR3 spells CASSQDNVPGRADTQYF. In DNA, the CDR3 is TGTGCCAGCAGCCAAGATAACGTGCCGGGGAGGGCAGATACGCAGTATTTT.

The gene calls are TRBV3-1 (or the pseudogene TRBV3-2) and TRBJ1-1, with D maybe TRBD1 (6 bases). The CDR3 spans 13 residues. Germline V gene sequence: CDR1 LGHDT, CDR2 YNNKEL (reference sequence). Deletions cut 5 bases from V and 7 bases from J, with 14 bases between. CDR3 region: CASSNTGTSEAFF. DNA for the CDR3: TGTGCCAGCAGCAACACAGGGACGAGTGAAGCTTTCTTT.

J is TRBJ1-1 and V is TRBV5-4; D is perhaps TRBD1 (5 bases). The V gene's germline CDR1 is SGHNT and CDR2 YYREEE (reference sequence). Trimming removed 4 bases from V and 4 bases from J, with 20 bases in between. This CDR3 is 16 amino acids long. CDR3 sequence: CASSHNRGAGSTEAFF. CDR3 in DNA: TGTGCCAGCAGCCACAACCGGGGCGCCGGGAGCACTGAAGCTTTCTTT.

V and J are TRBV24-1 and TRBJ1-2; D unresolved. Germline CDR1 is KGHDR and CDR2 is SFDVKD. V gave up 3 bases and J gave up 3 bases, with 13 bases separating them. There are 15 residues in the CDR3. The DNA of the CDR3 is TGTGCCACCAGTGATACGACGGGGATGGACTATGGCTACACCTTC. Residues: CATSDTTGMDYGYTF.

The gene calls are TRBV5-1 and TRBJ1-6; perhaps TRBD1 as D (5 bases). With 2 bases removed from V and 7 bases from J, the gap between germline ends came to 13 bases. The V gene's germline CDR1 is SGHRS and CDR2 YFSETQ. This CDR3 spans 15 amino acids. CDR3 DNA sequence: TGCGCCAGCAGCTTCAACAAGGGGCGAAATTCACCCCTCCACTTT. This gives the protein CASSFNKGRNSPLHF.

The CDR3 sequence: CASSAQGAFNSPLHF. For the CDR3, the DNA is TGTGCCAGCAGCGCTCAGGGGGCCTTTAATTCACCCCTCCACTTT. The V and J genes are TRBV2 and TRBJ1-6; 8 bases are a match to TRBD1. V lost 6 bases, J lost 6 bases, and 7 bases stayed unmatched. The CDR3 runs to 15 residues. CDR1 and CDR2 (germline): SNHLY, FYNNEI.

V and J are TRBV6-5 and TRBJ1-1; 8 nucleotides line up with TRBD1. Losses at the gene ends were 6 bases for V and 6 bases for J; bases not matched to a gene: 6. The CDR3 consists of 13 residues. Germline CDR1 MNHEY, CDR2 SVGAGI. CDR3 in amino acids: CASRRQGRSEAFF. The CDR3 DNA is TGTGCCAGCAGGAGACAGGGGAGGTCTGAAGCTTTCTTT.

This clone turned up a few times. Mismatch with germline at one junction end may stem from a read error. The J gene is TRBJ2-2, the V gene TRBV7-7; D is possibly TRBD1 (5 bases). CDR1 and CDR2 from the germline V gene are SSHAT and FNYEAQ (reference sequence). The CDR3 spans 15 residues. In nucleotides, the CDR3 is TGTGCTAGCAGCTTAGGATGGGGCGGTACCGGGGAGCTGTTTTTT. It translates to CASSLGWGGTGELFF.

This clone has only one observation. Here the CDR3 reads CASSYRWGTSDGYTF. CDR3 in DNA: TGTGCCAGCAGTTACAGATGGGGGACTTCTGATGGCTACACCTTC. The J gene is TRBJ1-2, the V gene TRBV6-5; possible D gene TRBD1, 5 bases. Germline CDR1 reads MNHEY; CDR2 reads SVGAGI. CDR3 length: 15 residues. V shed 2 bases and J shed 6 bases, with 16 bases lying between them.

This clone was detected a few times. This sequence joins TRBV5-6 and TRBJ1-2, with 8 bases fitting TRBD1. Germline V gene data show CDR1 as SGHDT and CDR2 as YYEEEE. This CDR3 has 14 amino acids. The V segment lost 2 bases and the J segment 8 bases; nucleotides outside the gene matches: 8. CDR3 sequence reads: CASSLLQGEGGYTF. DNA of the CDR3: TGTGCCAGCAGCTTATTACAGGGGGAAGGAGGCTACACCTTC.

This clone was found once. The J gene is TRBJ1-1, the V gene TRBV7-9; 7 bases line up with TRBD1. Germline V gene data show CDR1 as SEHNR and CDR2 as FQNEAQ (reference sequence). Losses at the gene ends were 7 bases for V and 1 base for J; bases not matched to a gene: 9. CDR3 length equals 15 residues. As DNA, the CDR3 is TGTGCCAGCAAACAGGGGATATGGCAGAACACTGAAGCTTTCTTT. Its translation: CASKQGIWQNTEAFF.

The rearrangement uses TRBV30 and TRBJ2-2; 11 bases are shared with TRBD2. This CDR3 spans 14 amino acids. V was pared by 3 bases and J by 5 bases, with 2 bases of the junction left unmatched. Germline lookup yields CDR1 GTSNPN and CDR2 SVGIG (reference sequence). The chain's CDR3 is CAWRIAGGTGELFF. The CDR3 DNA is TGTGCCTGGAGAATAGCGGGGGGGACCGGGGAGCTGTTTTTT.

This rearrangement joins TRBV19 to TRBJ1-3, with D possibly matching TRBD1 (6 bases). The CDR3 loop spans 15 amino acids. Trimming stripped 4 bases from V and 4 bases from J, with 14 bases between. CDR1 and CDR2 (germline): LNHDA, SQIVND (reference sequence). The CDR3 sequence is CASSTRDIPGNTIYF. CDR3 bases: TGTGCCAGTAGTACCAGGGACATACCGGGAAACACCATATATTTT.